These 12 T cell receptor beta chains share one sample of origin, sequenced in a study of cytomegalovirus exposure and HLA in healthy donors. Vbeta (60) and Jbeta (13) primers were used in the PCR. Measured with immunoSEQ multiplex PCR; TCRdb has only the in-frame clones, and not every one. Of about 140,000 clones listed, approximately 80% are singletons. The sequenced sample consisted of PBMCs. These receptors all stem from a man aged 45-65 years in good health and CMV-seronegative.

The chain couples TRBV28 to TRBJ2-5; the D gene is possibly TRBD1 (5 bases). V dropped 5 bases and J dropped 5 bases, with 15 bases sitting between them. CDR1 is MDHEN and CDR2 is SYDVKM in the germline V gene. This CDR3 contains 14 residues. The DNA of the CDR3 is TGTGCCAGCAGTACTTCAGGGTTTCGTGAGACCCAGTACTTC. It codes for CASSTSGFRETQYF.

The J gene is TRBJ2-5, the V gene TRBV15; D perhaps matches TRBD2 (6 bases). Germline V gives CDR1 LNHNV, CDR2 YYDKDF (reference sequence). The ends were cut back, 8 bases at V and 5 bases at J, with 21 bases in the middle. This CDR3 comprises 15 residues. The CDR3 DNA is TGTGCCACCTCCCCCTGGGGAGGAGGTTTGGAGACCCAGTACTTC. Translated, it gives CATSPWGGGLETQYF. Full variable domain (missing parts from reference TRBV15 and TRBJ2-5): DAMVIQNPRYQVTQFGKPVTLSCSQTLNHNVMYWYQQKSSQAPKLLFHYYDKDFNNEADTPDNFQSRRPNTSFCFLDIRSPGLGDTAMYLCATSPWGGGLETQYFGPGTRLLVL.

The table lists this clone with a few counts. The chain employs TRBV11-2 and TRBJ2-3, with a tentative D call TRBD1 (5 bases). V was trimmed by 4 bases and J by 5 bases, leaving 16 bases between them. The CDR3 consists of 15 residues. The germline V gene encodes CDR1 SGHAT and CDR2 FQNNGV. The CDR3 nucleotides are TGTGCCAGCAGCTCCACCCTGGGGCTCGGAGATACGCAGTATTTT. Amino acids: CASSSTLGLGDTQYF.

This clone was seen only once. The rearrangement joins TRBV9 to TRBJ2-3; tentatively, D is TRBD2 (5 bases). The CDR3 contains 16 residues. V dropped 0 bases and J dropped 0 bases, with 11 bases sitting between them. Germline loops: CDR1 SGDLS, CDR2 YYNGEE. The CDR3 here is CASSVGGSESTDTQYF. In nucleotides, the CDR3 is TGTGCCAGCAGCGTAGGAGGTAGCGAGAGCACAGATACGCAGTATTTT.

The gene calls are TRBV5-1 and TRBJ2-5, with TRBD2 as a possible D gene (5 bases). Deletions cut 3 bases from V and 5 bases from J, with 14 bases between. CDR3 size: 14 residues. In germline, CDR1 is SGHRS, CDR2 YFSETQ. Written as DNA, the CDR3 is TGCGCCAGCAGCTATTCGGGGTTTCAGGAGACCCAGTACTTC. It yields the protein CASSYSGFQETQYF.

This clone was seen just once. V is TRBV4-1 and J is TRBJ2-2; 7 bases are shared with TRBD2. V trimming: 0 bases; J trimming: 1 base; junction bases outside the gene matches: 2. From germline, CDR1 is MGHRA and CDR2 YSYEKL. The CDR3 sequence is 16 residues long. The CDR3 DNA reads TGCGCCAGCAGCCAAGAAACGGGAGGGAACACCGGGGAGCTGTTTTTT. Its translation is CASSQETGGNTGELFF.

This chain connects TRBV6-6 to TRBJ1-2; 7 positions match TRBD1. V lost 6 bases, J lost 4 bases, and 11 bases stayed unmatched. The CDR3 is 15 residues long. The germline V gene encodes CDR1 MNHNY and CDR2 SVGAGI (reference sequence). The CDR3, as DNA: TGTGCCAGCAGATACGGTACAGGGGACACCTATGGCTACACCTTC. Its translation is CASRYGTGDTYGYTF.

The chain couples TRBV10-2 to TRBJ2-7; D perhaps matches TRBD2 (6 bases). The germline V gene has CDR1 WSHSY and CDR2 SAAADI. V gave up 2 bases and J gave up 1 base, with 12 bases separating them. The CDR3 totals 15 residues. CDR3 bases: TGCGCCAGCAGTGAGCCAAAGGGACTTTCCTACGAGCAGTACTTC. This sequence encodes CASSEPKGLSYEQYF.

This rearrangement joins TRBV7-2 to TRBJ1-5; weak D call: TRBD1 (5 bases). This CDR3 is built from 13 residues. The germline V and J ends were trimmed by 5 bases and 8 bases, with 13 bases remaining between them. Germline values: CDR1 SGHTA, CDR2 FQGNSA. This CDR3 reads CASSPSAGKPQHF. The CDR3 DNA is TGTGCCAGCAGCCCAAGCGCAGGGAAGCCCCAGCATTTT.

The chain couples TRBV7-3 to TRBJ1-2, with D tentatively TRBD1 (6 bases). Germline V lookup: CDR1 SGHTA, CDR2 FQGTGA. This CDR3 spans 13 amino acids. The ends were cut back, 1 base at V and 8 bases at J, with 11 bases in the middle. CDR3 amino acids: CASSLNGGGGYTF. Written as DNA, the CDR3 is TGTGCCAGCAGCTTAAATGGGGGCGGCGGCTACACCTTC.

In its sample, this clone was seen a few times. CDR3: CASSYRDSNTGELFF. CDR3 coding DNA: TGTGCCAGCAGCTACCGGGACAGCAACACCGGGGAGCTGTTTTTT. J is TRBJ2-2 and V is TRBV7-8; 7 bases line up with TRBD1. The CDR3 length is 15 residues. V was clipped by 4 bases and J by 2 bases; unmatched bases: 4. CDR1 and CDR2 from the germline V gene are SGHVS and FQNEAQ.

This clone was detected only once. V gene TRBV2 combines with J gene TRBJ2-5; tentatively, D is TRBD1 (6 bases). CDR1 is SNHLY, CDR2 FYNNEI, per germline. V was pared by 5 bases and J by 4 bases, with 8 bases between. The CDR3 extends over 12 amino acids. The CDR3 sequence is CASSPGAETQYF. CDR3 sequence (DNA): TGTGCCAGCAGTCCAGGGGCAGAGACCCAGTACTTC.